A single sample is the source of the 20 T cell receptor beta chains below, sequenced in a study of sequential checkpoint blockade in melanoma. Sample treatment: randomized to nivolumab then ipilimumab (arm A) or the reverse (arm B). Clones were sequenced by immunoSEQ multiplex PCR, and TCRdb holds only the in-frame ones, with some missing. The data hold 31,000 or so clones, with about 86% observed a single time. The sequencing used CD8+ T cells sorted from blood (inferred from file names), collected from a patient given nivolumab and ipilimumab in sequence. These receptors all come from a human donor with melanoma.

This chain connects TRBV27 to TRBJ2-7; 7 bases are a match to TRBD2. Looked up from germline, CDR1 is MNHEY and CDR2 is SMNVEV (reference sequence). The CDR3 runs to 16 residues. V lost 3 bases and J lost 4; bases outside the gene matches: 12. CDR3 nucleotides: TGTGCCAGCAGTTTCTCCCCCGGGACTATATATTACGAGCAGTACTTC. This sequence encodes CASSFSPGTIYYEQYF.

The CDR3 here is CASSPLAYEQYF. CDR3 bases: TGTGCCAGCAGCCCCTTAGCCTACGAGCAGTACTTC. The chain employs TRBV28 and TRBJ2-7; D is uncertain. The germline V gene has CDR1 MDHEN and CDR2 SYDVKM. Trimming removed 6 bases from V and 2 bases from J, with 8 bases in between. There are 12 residues in the CDR3.

The chain uses TRBV19 and TRBJ2-7, with 8 bases matching TRBD2. V shed 2 bases and J 0 bases; nucleotides not matched to a gene: 6. This CDR3 has 16 amino acids. Germline lookup yields CDR1 LNHDA and CDR2 SQIVND (reference sequence). The CDR3 nucleotides are TGTGCCAGTAGTATATACGGGACTAGTATCTCCTACGAGCAGTACTTC. Translation gives CASSIYGTSISYEQYF.

CDR3 residues: CASSTDDEWGQNNEQFF. CDR3 coding DNA: TGTGCCAGCAGTACTGACGACGAGTGGGGCCAAAACAATGAGCAGTTCTTC. This chain links TRBV28 with TRBJ2-1; tentatively, D is TRBD1 (5 bases). Germline lookup yields CDR1 MDHEN and CDR2 SYDVKM. The CDR3 extends over 17 amino acids. V lost 5 bases, J lost 5 bases, and 22 bases lay in between.

The chain uses TRBV7-6 and TRBJ2-7, with D perhaps matching TRBD1 (5 bases). Trimming cost V 0 bases and J 4 bases, with 16 bases left between them. Germline loops: CDR1 SGHVS, CDR2 FNYEAQ. The CDR3 consists of 16 residues. The CDR3 region has the DNA TGTGCCAGCAGCTTAGCCGACAGACGTCGAAGGTACGAGCAGTACTTC. Amino acid sequence: CASSLADRRRRYEQYF.

The chain combines TRBV5-1 with TRBJ2-5, with 8 bases identical to TRBD1. The better agreement between TRBJ2-7 and the DNA end casts doubt on the J call. Germline V lookup: CDR1 SGHRS, CDR2 YFSETQ. CDR3 length: 15 residues. Here the CDR3 reads CASSPRTGSDYEQYF. CDR3 sequence (DNA): TGCGCCAGCAGCCCCAGGACAGGGTCGGACTACGAGCAGTACTTC.

This rearrangement joins TRBV7-2 to TRBJ1-1; D possibly corresponds to TRBD1 (5 bases). CDR1 is SGHTA, CDR2 FQGNSA, per germline. The length of the CDR3 is 13 residues. V was trimmed by 3 bases and J by 3 bases, leaving 8 bases between them. The CDR3 DNA reads as TGTGCCAGCAGCTTGGACACTTACACTGAAGCTTTCTTT. Its translation: CASSLDTYTEAFF.

In nucleotides, the CDR3 is TGTGCCAGCAGGGTGCTGGGACAGGGGTACTATGGCTACACCTTC. Protein: CASRVLGQGYYGYTF. V and J are TRBV6-5 and TRBJ1-2; 10 bases match TRBD1. CDR1 and CDR2 (germline): MNHEY, SVGAGI. V was clipped by 6 bases and J by 3 bases; unmatched bases: 7. This CDR3 contains 15 residues.

The chain employs TRBV6-5 and TRBJ2-7, with TRBD1 matching 7 bases. This CDR3 is built from 16 residues. The V segment lost 3 bases and the J segment 0 bases; nucleotides outside the gene matches: 8. Per the germline V gene, CDR1 is MNHEY and CDR2 is SVGAGI. CDR3: CASSYPTGESSYEQYF. CDR3 DNA: TGTGCCAGCAGTTATCCCACAGGGGAAAGCTCCTACGAGCAGTACTTC.

The chain employs TRBV4-3 and TRBJ2-7; 7 nucleotides line up with TRBD2. CDR1 is LGHNA, CDR2 YSLEER, per germline. V was pared by 0 bases and J by 1 base, with 9 bases of the junction left unmatched. This CDR3 spans 17 amino acids. CDR3 region: CASSQDLPAGTSYEQYF. The CDR3 DNA follows: TGCGCCAGCAGCCAAGATCTTCCAGCGGGGACTTCCTACGAGCAGTACTTC.

V is TRBV2 and J is TRBJ2-6, with 9 nucleotides matching TRBD1. The CDR3 is 18 residues long. Trimming removed 6 bases from V and 0 bases from J; junction bases left unmatched: 9. Looked up from germline, CDR1 is SNHLY and CDR2 is FYNNEI. The CDR3 loop is CASSVLGQGFSGANVLTF. Written as DNA, the CDR3 is TGTGCCAGCAGCGTCTTAGGACAGGGGTTCTCTGGGGCCAACGTCCTGACTTTC.

The chain uses TRBV11-2 and TRBJ2-7; D is unresolved. With 0 bases removed from V and 2 bases from J, the gap between germline ends came to 8 bases. CDR1 and CDR2 (germline): SGHAT, FQNNGV. The CDR3 length is 14 residues. This CDR3 is CASSLDRSAYEQYF. The CDR3 nucleotides are TGTGCCAGCAGCTTAGACAGGTCAGCCTACGAGCAGTACTTC. Supplemented by reference TRBV11-2 and TRBJ2-7, the full variable domain reads EAGVAQSPRYKIIEKRQSVAFWCNPISGHATLYWYQQILGQGPKLLIQFQNNGVVDDSQLPKDRFSAERLKGVDSTLKIQPAKLEDSAVYLCASSLDRSAYEQYFGPGTRLTVT.

The chain joins TRBV7-9 to TRBJ1-1, with TRBD1 identical over 10 bases. The CDR3 extends over 14 amino acids. The germline gives CDR1 SEHNR, CDR2 FQNEAQ (reference sequence). The trim removed 4 bases at V and 5 bases at J, leaving 4 bases unmatched. CDR3 in amino acids: CASSSGTGETEAFF. In DNA, the CDR3 is TGTGCCAGCAGCTCGGGGACAGGGGAAACTGAAGCTTTCTTT.

The gene calls are TRBV28 and TRBJ2-1; 9 bases map to TRBD1. This CDR3 region has 16 residues. CDR1 is MDHEN, CDR2 SYDVKM, per germline. Trimming took 5 bases from V and 3 from J; bases not matched to a gene: 8. CDR3 DNA: TGTGCCAGCAGTAGCAACAGGGGGCAAAACTACAATGAGCAGTTCTTC. It translates to CASSSNRGQNYNEQFF.

Only one count was recorded for this clone. This chain connects TRBV29-1 to TRBJ1-2; 8 bases align to TRBD1. Germline loops: CDR1 SQVTM, CDR2 ANQGSEA. The CDR3 is 14 amino acids. V lost 1 base, J lost 2 bases, and 3 bases stayed unmatched. The CDR3 region is CSVEAGQANYGYTF. CDR3 DNA sequence: TGCAGCGTTGAAGCGGGACAGGCAAACTATGGCTACACCTTC.

This chain joins TRBV2 and TRBJ2-7; TRBD1 matches at 9 bases. Germline V gene lookup returns CDR1 SNHLY and CDR2 FYNNEI. V gave up 7 bases and J gave up 7 bases; unmatched junction bases: 11. The CDR3 spans 14 residues. The CDR3 bases are TGTGCCAGCATCGATTCCGGGACAGGGTATGAGCAGTACTTC. Amino acids: CASIDSGTGYEQYF.

This clone turned up a few times. The rearrangement joins TRBV27 to TRBJ1-4; TRBD1 matches 9 bases. Germline V lookup: CDR1 MNHEY, CDR2 SMNVEV (reference sequence). This CDR3 region has 14 residues. V was clipped by 5 bases and J by 11 bases; unmatched bases: 9. The CDR3 nucleotides are TGTGCCAGCAGTCCTCGACAGGGGGGAAGGAAACTGTTTTTT. Protein product: CASSPRQGGRKLFF.

The V and J genes are TRBV5-6 and TRBJ2-4, with 7 bases lining up with TRBD1. The junction had 3 bases not matched to a gene; V was cut back by 1 base and J by 5 bases. This CDR3 is 14 amino acids long. In germline, CDR1 is SGHDT, CDR2 YYEEEE. Here the CDR3 reads CASSLRQGENIQYF. The CDR3 DNA reads TGTGCCAGCAGCTTGAGACAGGGTGAAAACATTCAGTACTTC.

This clone has only a few counts. The rearrangement joins TRBV4-3 to TRBJ2-1, with TRBD2 matching 12 bases. The length of the CDR3 is 17 residues. J was trimmed by 2 bases and V by 0 bases; bases with no gene match: 2. The germline CDR1 and CDR2 sequences are LGHNA and YSLEER. The CDR3 protein is CASSQEASGRAYNEQFF. Written as DNA, the CDR3 is TGCGCCAGCAGCCAAGAGGCTAGCGGGAGGGCCTACAATGAGCAGTTCTTC.

The V call is TRBV5-1, the J call TRBJ2-1; 7 bases match TRBD2. V dropped 6 bases and J dropped 2; count of bases not matched to a gene: 5. The CDR3 loop spans 14 amino acids. Germline V gene data show CDR1 as SGHRS and CDR2 as YFSETQ. CDR3 bases: TGCGCCAGCACCACAGCGGGACCCTACAATGAGCAGTTCTTC. It encodes CASTTAGPYNEQFF.